These 32 T cell receptor beta chains came from one sample sequenced in a study of siplizumab effects on memory and regulatory T cells (dated by TCRdb to the late 2010s). The library was built by means of the immunoSEQ multiplex PCR assay. TCRdb stores this immuneACCESS table with in-frame sequences only. Part of the clones is absent; in the studies checked, under half of the shortfall reflects unresolved V genes, and no reason is known for the rest. The sample data list roughly 120,000 clones, and around 92% of these were observed just once. The ten largest clones take up 0.6% to 0.8% of the sample. Sample: Tregs sorted from blood. The source is a human donor in good health.

This chain joins TRBV2 and TRBJ2-7, with D possibly being TRBD1 (5 bases). There are 12 residues in the CDR3. Germline V lookup: CDR1 SNHLY, CDR2 FYNNEI. Between the trimmed V and J ends, which lost 9 bases and 10 bases, there was a span of 19 bases. DNA of the CDR3: TGTGCCAGTCAGACAGATTACGAGCATCAGTACTTC. Amino acids: CASQTDYEHQYF.

The genes are TRBV20-1 and TRBJ2-7; possibly TRBD2 for D (5 bases). Between the trimmed V and J ends, which lost 5 bases and 7 bases, there was a span of 9 bases. Germline V gives CDR1 DFQATT, CDR2 SNEGSKA (reference sequence). This CDR3 comprises 10 residues. The CDR3 region is CSAGRLEQYF. As DNA, the CDR3 is TGCAGTGCTGGGAGACTAGAGCAGTACTTC.

The rearrangement joins TRBV21-1 to TRBJ1-5; TRBD1 is the table's D call and was not checked against the DNA. TRBV21-1 is labeled a pseudogene. The CDR3 has 14 amino acids. Here the CDR3 DNA reads TGTGCCAGCAGCAAAGCTACAACAGATCAGCCCCAGCATTTT. As protein: CASSKATTDQPQHF.

In DNA form, the CDR3 reads TGTGCCAGCAGCCAAGATTGGACAGGAGGCTACACCTTC. Translation gives CASSQDWTGGYTF. V is TRBV14 and J is TRBJ1-2, with 7 bases lining up with TRBD1. The CDR3 has 13 residues. The ends lost 0 bases at V and 8 bases at J; junction bases unmatched: 3. Germline V gene sequence: CDR1 SGHDN, CDR2 FVKESK.

This clone was seen once. The V gene is TRBV7-8, the J gene TRBJ2-5; TRBD2 aligns across 8 bases. In germline, CDR1 is SGHVS, CDR2 FQNEAQ. The CDR3 is 15 amino acids. The trim removed 1 base at V and 5 bases at J, leaving 6 bases unmatched. The CDR3 protein is CASSLEGTRTETQYF. The CDR3 nucleotides are TGTGCCAGCAGCTTAGAAGGGACTAGAACGGAGACCCAGTACTTC.

The CDR3 reads CASSRDRTGSPLHF. CDR3 nucleotides: TGTGCCAGCAGCCGAGACAGGACAGGGTCACCCCTCCACTTT. The rearrangement joins TRBV7-9 to TRBJ1-6, with 8 bases that match TRBD1. Germline-derived CDR1 and CDR2 are SEHNR and FQNEAQ (reference sequence). V shed 5 bases, J shed 10 bases, and the junction held 7 bases outside the gene matches. This CDR3 is 14 amino acids long.

The rearrangement joins TRBV7-8 to TRBJ1-2; a possible D gene is TRBD1 (6 bases). Trimming removed 0 bases from V and 5 bases from J, with 13 bases in between. Germline V gene sequence: CDR1 SGHVS, CDR2 FQNEAQ. This CDR3 comprises 15 residues. The CDR3 here is CASSLAAGAFYGYTF. The CDR3 bases are TGTGCCAGCAGCTTAGCTGCGGGGGCGTTTTATGGCTACACCTTC.

The CDR3 DNA sequence: TGTGCCAGCAGCAAAACCCTAAAGACCGGGGAGCTGTTTTTT. Translation: CASSKTLKTGELFF. The V gene is TRBV13, the J gene TRBJ2-2; unclear D gene. This CDR3 contains 14 residues. Trimming left V 5 bases short and J 5 bases short, with 12 bases between. In germline, CDR1 is PRHDT, CDR2 FYEKMQ (reference sequence). Filled out from reference TRBV13 and TRBJ2-2, the complete variable domain reads AAGVIQSPRHLIKEKRETATLKCYPIPRHDTVYWYQQGPGQDPQFLISFYEKMQSDKGSIPDRFSAQQFSDYHSELNMSSLELGDSALYFCASSKTLKTGELFFGEGSRLTVL.

This rearrangement joins TRBV19 to TRBJ1-5, with TRBD1 identical over 7 bases. J gave up 5 bases and V 4 bases, and 8 bases lay outside the gene matches. CDR1 and CDR2 (germline): LNHDA, SQIVND (reference sequence). The CDR3 has 15 amino acids. For the CDR3, the DNA is TGTGCCAGTAGTACATTCGACCAGGGGGATCAGCCCCAGCATTTT. Protein sequence: CASSTFDQGDQPQHF.

This chain uses TRBV7-9 with TRBJ2-7; no clear D gene. There are 13 residues in the CDR3. CDR1 is SEHNR and CDR2 is FQNEAQ in the germline V gene (reference sequence). Trimming took off 3 bases at V and 7 bases at J, with 13 bases between the two ends. CDR3 in amino acids: CASSFSGVGEQYF. The CDR3 nucleotides read TGTGCCAGCAGCTTTTCAGGAGTAGGAGAGCAGTACTTC.

The chain joins TRBV11-3 to TRBJ2-2; a weak D match, TRBD1 (5 bases). This CDR3 is 14 amino acids long. Germline V gene sequence: CDR1 SGHNT, CDR2 YENEEA. V was trimmed by 1 base and J by 6 bases, leaving 9 bases between them. The CDR3 loop is CASSLGQGAGELFF. The DNA for the CDR3 is TGTGCCAGCAGCTTAGGGCAGGGCGCCGGGGAGCTGTTTTTT.

The chain uses TRBV5-1 and TRBJ2-3, with 7 positions matching TRBD1. This CDR3 has 14 amino acids. From germline, CDR1 is SGHRS and CDR2 YFSETQ. J lost 2 bases, V lost 3 bases, and 3 bases had no gene match. In nucleotides, the CDR3 is TGCGCCAGCAGCTCGGACAGGTACACAGATACGCAGTATTTT. Residues: CASSSDRYTDTQYF.

A single count supports this clone. The J gene is TRBJ2-5, the V gene TRBV11-2; D uncertain. Trimming cost V 0 bases and J 6 bases, with 5 bases left between them. Germline V gene lookup returns CDR1 SGHAT and CDR2 FQNNGV. The length of the CDR3 is 12 residues. CDR3 DNA: TGTGCCAGCAGCTTAGACAGGCAGACCCAGTACTTC. Encoded protein: CASSLDRQTQYF.

V and J are TRBV12-5 and TRBJ1-3, with 8 nucleotides matching TRBD1. The CDR3 spans 19 residues. Germline CDR1 LGHNT, CDR2 FRNRAP. V shed 0 bases, J shed 3 bases, and the junction held 13 bases outside the gene matches. In DNA, the CDR3 is TGTGCTAGTGGTTTGGTACGCTCAGGGGGCGTCTTTCTTGGAAACACCATATATTTT. Encoded protein: CASGLVRSGGVFLGNTIYF.

The rearrangement joins TRBV6-5 to TRBJ1-2; D unresolved. The germline V gene has CDR1 MNHEY and CDR2 SVGAGI. The ends were cut back, 7 bases at V and 2 bases at J, with 11 bases in the middle. The CDR3 covers 13 residues. For the CDR3, the DNA is TGTGCCAGCACCACGGGGTTAAACTATGGCTACACCTTC. Encoded protein: CASTTGLNYGYTF.

This rearrangement joins TRBV27 to TRBJ2-5; possible D gene TRBD1, 7 bases. CDR3 length: 13 amino acids. V was clipped by 6 bases and J by 7 bases, with 15 bases between them. From germline, CDR1 is MNHEY and CDR2 SMNVEV (reference sequence). The CDR3: CASSQEGARTQYF. CDR3 DNA sequence: TGTGCCAGCAGCCAGGAGGGGGCCAGGACCCAGTACTTC.

CDR3 in DNA: TGTGCCAGCGCAACAGGGAACACCGGGGAGCTGTTTTTT. This encodes CASATGNTGELFF. The rearrangement joins TRBV10-3 to TRBJ2-2; perhaps TRBD1 as D (5 bases). The CDR3 runs 13 residues. V shed 10 bases and J shed 1 base, with 10 bases lying between them. Germline values: CDR1 ENHRY, CDR2 SYGVKD.

This clone appeared once. The chain employs TRBV6-5 and TRBJ2-5; the match to TRBD1 covers 7 bases. The CDR3 runs to 16 residues. Per the germline V gene, CDR1 is MNHEY and CDR2 is SVGAGI. V shed 3 bases and J 5 bases; nucleotides not matched to a gene: 12. The CDR3 coding sequence is TGTGCCAGCAGTTATACGAGGGGGCAATTTGGTGAGACCCAGTACTTC. Its protein is CASSYTRGQFGETQYF.

Here the CDR3 DNA reads TGCAGCATTCGCCTTGGACTAGCGCCCTACAATGAGCAGTTCTTC. It translates to CSIRLGLAPYNEQFF. The chain joins TRBV29-1 to TRBJ2-1, with 9 bases matching TRBD2. The CDR3 extends over 15 amino acids. Germline V gene data show CDR1 as SQVTM and CDR2 as ANQGSEA. Trimming cost V 8 bases and J 2 bases; bases outside gene matches: 10.

V gene TRBV5-1 combines with J gene TRBJ2-5, with 7 bases aligning to TRBD1. The CDR3 runs to 14 residues. V gave up 4 bases and J gave up 5 bases; unmatched junction bases: 8. The germline gives CDR1 SGHRS, CDR2 YFSETQ. Here the CDR3 reads CASSRQGLGETQYF. The CDR3 DNA is TGCGCCAGCAGCCGACAGGGCCTGGGGGAGACCCAGTACTTC.

The chain couples TRBV5-6 to TRBJ2-7; possibly TRBD2 for D (5 bases). CDR3 length: 15 residues. The V end was cut by 1 base, the J end by 0 bases, with 11 bases between. Germline CDR1 and CDR2: SGHDT and YYEEEE. The CDR3 spells CASSLFVGASYEQYF. The CDR3 DNA follows: TGTGCCAGCAGCTTGTTTGTGGGAGCCTCCTACGAGCAGTACTTC.

The rearrangement joins TRBV9 to TRBJ1-2, with 7 bases matching TRBD1. V lost 0 bases, J lost 6 bases, and 5 bases stayed unmatched. Germline V gene sequence: CDR1 SGDLS, CDR2 YYNGEE. The CDR3 spans 14 residues. The CDR3 here is CASSVARGRDGYTF. CDR3 coding DNA: TGTGCCAGCAGCGTAGCTAGGGGGCGAGATGGCTACACCTTC.

The CDR3 loop reads CASSRGGSAGELFF. The CDR3 DNA sequence: TGTGCCAGTAGCCGGGGGGGGTCGGCCGGGGAGCTGTTTTTT. This rearrangement joins TRBV19 to TRBJ2-2; the match to TRBD2 covers 8 bases. The germline V gene encodes CDR1 LNHDA and CDR2 SQIVND (reference sequence). CDR3 length: 14 amino acids. With 6 bases clipped from V and 6 bases from J, the junction kept 6 bases outside the gene matches.

The rearrangement joins TRBV11-2 to TRBJ2-5, with 9 nucleotides matching TRBD2. The V and J ends lost 3 bases and 5 bases, in that order; junction bases with no gene match: 7. The CDR3 sequence is 15 residues long. Germline V lookup: CDR1 SGHAT, CDR2 FQNNGV. For the CDR3, the DNA is TGTGCCAGCAGCTTTTGGCGGGGGGGCCGGGAGACCCAGTACTTC. This translates into CASSFWRGGRETQYF.

The rearrangement links TRBV5-1 to TRBJ2-7; 8 bases align to TRBD1. This CDR3 region has 14 residues. The trim removed 4 bases at V and 2 bases at J, leaving 5 bases unmatched. Germline loops: CDR1 SGHRS, CDR2 YFSETQ. The chain's CDR3 is CASSKTGVAYEQYF. In DNA form, the CDR3 reads TGCGCCAGCAGCAAGACAGGGGTTGCCTACGAGCAGTACTTC.

This chain's CDR3 is CASSLEANLNSPLHF. The CDR3 coding sequence is TGCGCCAGCAGCTTGGAGGCGAATCTAAATTCACCCCTCCACTTT. This chain uses TRBV5-1 with TRBJ1-6; D unresolved. Trimming removed 0 bases at V and 7 bases at J, with 11 bases between. This CDR3 spans 15 amino acids. CDR1 and CDR2 (germline): SGHRS, YFSETQ.

Concerning this clone itself: Other DNA sequences from this sample encode an identical CDR3 as well. The gene calls are TRBV28 and TRBJ1-1; no clear D. The CDR3 runs to 13 residues. V gave up 3 bases and J gave up 4 bases, with 9 bases separating them. The germline CDR1 and CDR2 sequences are MDHEN and SYDVKM. This CDR3 is CASSLVGGTEAFF. CDR3 DNA sequence: TGTGCCAGCAGTTTGGTAGGTGGCACTGAAGCTTTCTTT.

This clone appeared a few times. The chain joins TRBV10-3 to TRBJ1-6; D is perhaps TRBD1 (6 bases). The V end lost 11 bases, the J end lost 8 bases, and 16 bases lay between the germline ends. Germline-derived CDR1 and CDR2 are ENHRY and SYGVKD. The CDR3 contains 13 residues. This CDR3 is CAVGQGTDSPLHF. DNA for the CDR3: TGTGCCGTGGGGCAGGGGACTGATTCACCCCTCCACTTT.

The table lists this clone with a count of one. The chain employs TRBV6-5 and TRBJ1-3; D is unclear. The germline V gene encodes CDR1 MNHEY and CDR2 SVGAGI. The V end was cut by 2 bases, the J end by 4 bases, with 12 bases between. The CDR3 has 15 amino acids. CDR3 sequence: CASSYPGQVGNTIYF. Here the CDR3 DNA reads TGTGCCAGCAGTTACCCGGGTCAGGTCGGAAACACCATATATTTT.

The sample holds one count of this clone. V and J are TRBV5-5 and TRBJ1-6; D unclear. This CDR3 is 16 amino acids long. Germline-derived CDR1 and CDR2 are SGHKS and YYEKEE (reference sequence). Trimming shortened V by 1 base and J by 0 bases, and 8 bases separated the two germline ends. CDR3 region: CASSLSLSSYNSPLHF. Written as DNA, the CDR3 is TGTGCCAGCAGCTTGTCCCTTAGCTCCTATAATTCACCCCTCCACTTT.

This chain joins TRBV27 and TRBJ2-7; 7 bases line up with TRBD2. The CDR3 runs to 14 residues. V trimming: 5 bases; J trimming: 4 bases; junction bases outside the gene matches: 8. Germline V lookup: CDR1 MNHEY, CDR2 SMNVEV (reference sequence). CDR3 protein: CASSRRESGYEQYF. CDR3 coding DNA: TGTGCCAGCAGTCGGCGGGAGAGTGGGTACGAGCAGTACTTC.

This clone was seen only once. V usage is TRBV11-3 and J usage is TRBJ2-2; D unclear. CDR3 length: 13 residues. Germline values: CDR1 SGHNT, CDR2 YENEEA. V was clipped by 3 bases and J by 2 bases, with 4 bases between them. As DNA, the CDR3 is TGTGCCAGCAGCTTCAGAAACACCGGGGAGCTGTTTTTT. This translates into CASSFRNTGELFF.